One sample yielded the 31 T cell receptor beta chains listed below, sequenced in a study of shared clonotypes between healthy human individuals. Libraries were prepared by immunoSEQ multiplex PCR; TCRdb keeps only in-frame clonotypes and omits some of them. The sample carries about 1.1 million clones, 70% to 85% recorded once. The material sequenced was memory CD4+ T cells from PBMCs. The subset denotes: CD45RA-negative fraction. All receptors derive from a man between 18 and 29 years old in good health. Some clones in this sample may be carry-over from other donors' samples.

This sequence joins TRBV6-6 and TRBJ2-5, with 8 nucleotides matching TRBD1. The CDR3 length is 15 residues. V was clipped by 6 bases and J by 6 bases; unmatched bases: 12. From germline, CDR1 is MNHNY and CDR2 SVGAGI (reference sequence). This chain's CDR3 is CASRDTGQGLQTQYF. In DNA form, the CDR3 reads TGTGCCAGCAGGGATACCGGACAGGGTCTTCAGACCCAGTACTTC.

This sequence joins TRBV7-2 and TRBJ2-1; 8 nucleotides align to TRBD2. The V segment lost 3 bases and the J segment 9 bases; nucleotides outside the gene matches: 7. The CDR3 totals 14 residues. Germline V gene lookup returns CDR1 SGHTA and CDR2 FQGNSA. As DNA, the CDR3 is TGTGCCAGCAGCTTTAGCGGGACCCTCGGTGAGCAGTTCTTC. It specifies CASSFSGTLGEQFF.

This chain joins TRBV15 and TRBJ2-1; 14 bases map to TRBD2. From germline, CDR1 is LNHNV and CDR2 YYDKDF (reference sequence). V shed 1 base and J 10 bases; nucleotides not matched to a gene: 6. The CDR3 extends over 16 amino acids. The CDR3 bases are TGTGCCACCAGCAGAGGGGGGACTAGCGGGAGTAGGGAGCAGTTCTTC. This translates into CATSRGGTSGSREQFF.

V and J are TRBV25-1 and TRBJ1-6, with 11 bases that match TRBD1. This CDR3 region has 14 residues. Germline values: CDR1 MGHDK, CDR2 SYGVNS. The V and J ends lost 3 bases and 9 bases, in that order; junction bases with no gene match: 1. The CDR3 nucleotides are TGTGCCAGCAGTGAGGACAGGGGGCTTTCACCCCTCCACTTT. This encodes CASSEDRGLSPLHF.

The chain uses TRBV19 and TRBJ2-7; D is undetermined. Germline values: CDR1 LNHDA, CDR2 SQIVND (reference sequence). V lost 5 bases to trimming and J lost 0 bases, with 14 bases between them. The CDR3 sequence is 15 residues long. Here the CDR3 DNA reads TGTGCCAGTAGTCCCCAGGCAGCGAGCTCCTACGAGCAGTACTTC. Translation: CASSPQAASSYEQYF.

The chain joins TRBV28 to TRBJ2-1; no definite D call. V was shortened by 3 bases and J by 3 bases, with 9 bases between the two germline ends. The CDR3 loop spans 14 amino acids. The germline V gene has CDR1 MDHEN and CDR2 SYDVKM. The CDR3 sequence is CASSFRVNYNEQFF. CDR3 sequence (DNA): TGTGCCAGCAGTTTTAGAGTCAACTACAATGAGCAGTTCTTC.

This clone was recorded only once. V and J are TRBV28 and TRBJ1-3; D is unclear. V was pared by 1 base and J by 0 bases, with 10 bases between. Germline CDR1 MDHEN, CDR2 SYDVKM. The CDR3 consists of 16 residues. The CDR3: CASSLLGPASGNTIYF. DNA of the CDR3: TGTGCCAGCAGTTTATTAGGTCCCGCCTCTGGAAACACCATATATTTT.

The chain combines TRBV7-8 with TRBJ2-7, with D perhaps being TRBD1 or TRBD2 (5 bases each). The V gene's germline CDR1 is SGHVS and CDR2 FQNEAQ. The V gene lost 6 bases and the J gene lost 0 bases, with 12 bases spanning the gap. The CDR3 sequence is 14 residues long. As DNA, the CDR3 is TGTGCCAGCAGTGGCCGGGACCACTCCTACGAGCAGTACTTC. Amino acids: CASSGRDHSYEQYF.

J is TRBJ2-7 and V is TRBV5-1, with a tentative D call TRBD1 (6 bases). CDR3 length equals 15 residues. V lost 4 bases, J lost 4 bases, and 18 bases lay in between. Germline V gives CDR1 SGHRS, CDR2 YFSETQ. CDR3 coding DNA: TGCGCCAGCAGCCGCTCGCCGCGGACAGATTACGAGCAGTACTTC. Translating gives CASSRSPRTDYEQYF.

This clone showed up just once. The chain couples TRBV19 to TRBJ2-7; the D gene could be TRBD1 or TRBD2 (5 bases each). There are 16 residues in the CDR3. Germline-derived CDR1 and CDR2 are LNHDA and SQIVND (reference sequence). V lost 6 bases and J lost 2, with 20 bases in between. The chain's CDR3 is CASRDPRRDGPYEQYF. The CDR3 region has the DNA TGTGCCAGTAGGGATCCCCGCCGGGACGGACCCTACGAGCAGTACTTC. Together with reference TRBV19 and TRBJ2-7, the CDR3 gives the full variable domain: DGGITQSPKYLFRKEGQNVTLSCEQNLNHDAMYWYRQDPGQGLRLIYYSQIVNDFQKGDIAEGYSVSREKKESFPLTVTSAQKNPTAFYLCASRDPRRDGPYEQYFGPGTRLTVT.

The CDR3 nucleotides read TGTGCCAGCAGCTTAAGGGGGGGCTCGAATCAGCCCCAGCATTTT. Translating it yields CASSLRGGSNQPQHF. The rearrangement joins TRBV11-2 to TRBJ1-5; D perhaps matches TRBD1 (6 bases). This CDR3 contains 15 residues. Germline-derived CDR1 and CDR2 are SGHAT and FQNNGV. V gave up 2 bases and J gave up 4 bases, with 12 bases separating them.

CDR3 sequence: CASSVGPTGGSVAEAFF. In DNA, the CDR3 is TGCGCCAGCAGCGTGGGACCTACAGGGGGCTCTGTGGCTGAAGCTTTCTTT. V gene TRBV5-1 combines with J gene TRBJ1-1; 9 bases line up with TRBD1. CDR3 length: 17 amino acids. Germline CDR1 reads SGHRS; CDR2 reads YFSETQ. J gave up 6 bases and V 4 bases, and 16 bases lay outside the gene matches.

The chain couples TRBV28 to TRBJ1-1; D ambiguous. The germline V and J ends were trimmed by 3 bases and 10 bases, with 15 bases remaining between them. The CDR3 length is 13 residues. From germline, CDR1 is MDHEN and CDR2 SYDVKM. In DNA form, the CDR3 reads TGTGCCAGCAGTTTGCTGGCACAACCTGGAGCTTTCTTT. Translating it yields CASSLLAQPGAFF.

This clone showed up just a few times. This sequence joins TRBV9 and TRBJ1-2, with D possibly TRBD1 on 6 matching bases. The CDR3 runs 15 residues. The germline V and J ends were trimmed by 3 bases and 11 bases, with 23 bases remaining between them. Germline loops: CDR1 SGDLS, CDR2 YYNGEE. For the CDR3, the DNA is TGTGCCAGCAGCGCGATGTCCGGGACACAACCAAGATACACCTTC. It codes for CASSAMSGTQPRYTF.

The chain combines TRBV7-2 with TRBJ2-7; D not certain. The germline CDR1 and CDR2 sequences are SGHTA and FQGNSA. CDR3 size: 15 residues. Trimming pared 2 bases from V and 5 bases from J, leaving 16 bases between. This chain's CDR3 is CASSLLGTHGDEQYF. DNA for the CDR3: TGTGCCAGCAGCTTATTGGGAACCCATGGGGACGAGCAGTACTTC.

The rearrangement joins TRBV7-3 to TRBJ1-6; a weak D match, TRBD1 (5 bases). The CDR3 covers 15 residues. Germline CDR1 is SGHTA and CDR2 is FQGTGA. V lost 2 bases, J lost 9 bases, and 14 bases lay in between. CDR3 region: CASSLQANRGSPLHF. The CDR3 DNA sequence: TGTGCCAGCAGCTTACAGGCTAATAGGGGTTCACCCCTCCACTTT.

The V call is TRBV4-3, the J call TRBJ2-1; D remains unclear. Germline CDR1 and CDR2: LGHNA and YSLEER. The CDR3 is made up of 13 amino acids. V lost 3 bases, J lost 1 base, and 4 bases lay in between. CDR3 sequence reads: CASSQGSYNEQFF. CDR3 nucleotide sequence: TGCGCCAGCAGCCAGGGGTCCTACAATGAGCAGTTCTTC.

Regarding this clone: Just one base apart from a much larger clone, this may be a read error. At the DNA level, this CDR3 is encoded by other sequences in the same sample as well. This chain connects TRBV6-6 to TRBJ1-5; unclear D gene. The CDR3 is 13 residues long. CDR1 is MNHNY and CDR2 is SVGAGI in the germline V gene (reference sequence). The V end lost 6 bases, the J end lost 0 bases, and 6 bases lay between the germline ends. In DNA, the CDR3 is TGTGCCAGCAGAGCAGATAGCAATCAGCCCCAGCATTTT. Translation gives CASRADSNQPQHF.

In this sample, this clone turned up a few times. The CDR3 DNA sequence: TGTGCCATCAGTGACCCACCGAAGGGGAAATGGGACTATGGCTACACCTTC. Its translation: CAISDPPKGKWDYGYTF. This chain uses TRBV10-3 with TRBJ1-2, with D perhaps matching TRBD1 (5 bases). The V end was cut by 3 bases, the J end by 3 bases, with 20 bases between. Germline loops: CDR1 ENHRY, CDR2 SYGVKD. CDR3 length: 17 amino acids.

J is TRBJ2-7 and V is TRBV10-3; a possible D gene is TRBD2 (5 bases). The CDR3 covers 15 residues. Trimming left V 6 bases short and J 5 bases short, with 20 bases between. The V gene's germline CDR1 is ENHRY and CDR2 SYGVKD. CDR3 bases: TGTGCCATCAGGTCTCCGGGGTCCAAGGGAGACGAGCAGTACTTC. Translating gives CAIRSPGSKGDEQYF.

The J gene is TRBJ2-5, the V gene TRBV5-1; TRBD1 agrees at 10 bases. The CDR3 length is 14 residues. CDR1 is SGHRS, CDR2 YFSETQ, per germline. The junction had 2 bases not matched to a gene; V was cut back by 3 bases and J by 3 bases. Here the CDR3 DNA reads TGCGCCAGCAGCTATGGACAGGGGGAAGAGACCCAGTACTTC. This codes for CASSYGQGEETQYF.

The gene calls are TRBV2 and TRBJ2-3; 12 bases match TRBD2. Germline V gene lookup returns CDR1 SNHLY and CDR2 FYNNEI. The CDR3 is made up of 15 amino acids. The ends lost 8 bases at V and 5 bases at J; junction bases unmatched: 8. The CDR3 DNA reads TGTGCCAGCTCAAATCTAGCGGGAGGGGGAGATACGCAGTATTTT. It translates to CASSNLAGGGDTQYF.

Notes on this clone: Other DNA variants within this sample encode the same CDR3. The chain recombines TRBV4-1 with TRBJ2-1; no clear D. The CDR3 length is 15 residues. Germline values: CDR1 MGHRA, CDR2 YSYEKL. Trimming shortened V by 1 base and J by 0 bases, and 7 bases separated the two germline ends. In nucleotides, the CDR3 is TGCGCCAGCAGCCAAGGTTGGAGCTCCTACAATGAGCAGTTCTTC. This codes for CASSQGWSSYNEQFF.

Regarding this clone: Germline is not matched at one junction end, which may reflect a read error. This sequence joins TRBV7-7 and TRBJ2-5; D might be TRBD2 (6 bases). Germline CDR1 SSHAT, CDR2 FNYEAQ (reference sequence). The CDR3 runs 14 residues. The CDR3 here is CASSLGLEGEAQYF. The CDR3 DNA is TGTGCCAGCAGCTTAGGACTAGAGGGAGAGGCCCAGTACTTC.

The CDR3 coding sequence is TGTGCCAGCAGTGAGGGCAGGGTTGGGACCGGGGAGCTGTTTTTT. Protein sequence: CASSEGRVGTGELFF. V is TRBV6-1 and J is TRBJ2-2, with D possibly being TRBD1 (5 bases). Trimming removed 3 bases at V and 5 bases at J, with 13 bases between. The CDR3 has 15 amino acids. Germline CDR1 and CDR2: MNHNS and SASEGT.

J is TRBJ2-5 and V is TRBV25-1, with 7 bases lining up with TRBD1. This CDR3 region has 13 residues. CDR1 MGHDK and CDR2 SYGVNS come from the germline V gene. Trimming cost V 5 bases and J 5 bases; bases outside gene matches: 5. CDR3 nucleotide sequence: TGTGCCAGCAGTACAGGGGCGCGGGAGACCCAGTACTTC. Amino acids: CASSTGARETQYF.

The rearrangement uses TRBV11-2 and TRBJ1-4, with D perhaps TRBD1 (5 bases). The CDR3 spans 16 residues. Germline CDR1 is SGHAT and CDR2 is FQNNGV. With 1 base removed from V and 5 bases from J, the gap between germline ends came to 14 bases. DNA for the CDR3: TGTGCCAGCAGCTTAGTACTTGGGGCGGAGAATGAAAAACTGTTTTTT. It codes for CASSLVLGAENEKLFF.

This clone came up a few times. One end of the junction is discordant with germline, which a read error may explain. CDR3 sequence reads: CAWSAGSQSEEFF. The CDR3 bases are TGTGCCTGGAGCGCTGGGTCCCAAAGTGAGGAGTTCTTC. The V gene is TRBV30, the J gene TRBJ2-1; D unresolved. Germline values: CDR1 GTSNPN, CDR2 SVGIG (reference sequence). This CDR3 spans 13 amino acids.

The chain combines TRBV5-1 with TRBJ2-2; D unresolved. CDR3 length equals 16 residues. CDR1 SGHRS and CDR2 YFSETQ come from the germline V gene. V gave up 4 bases and J gave up 1 base, with 14 bases separating them. CDR3 sequence (DNA): TGCGCCAGCAGCCTAAGTCTGTCCGGGAACACCGGGGAGCTGTTTTTT. Amino acids: CASSLSLSGNTGELFF.

This clone was counted a single time. The V gene is TRBV10-3, the J gene TRBJ2-3, with 14 bases fitting TRBD2. CDR3 length: 15 amino acids. Trimming cost V 6 bases and J 5 bases; bases outside gene matches: 4. Germline V lookup: CDR1 ENHRY, CDR2 SYGVKD. CDR3 in amino acids: CAIRPGLAGVDTQYF. DNA for the CDR3: TGTGCCATCAGGCCGGGACTAGCGGGGGTAGATACGCAGTATTTT.

This clone was detected only once. The rearrangement uses TRBV6-1 and TRBJ2-7; 9 nucleotides line up with TRBD1. The CDR3 spans 15 residues. V lost 7 bases and J lost 4; bases outside the gene matches: 11. The germline CDR1 and CDR2 sequences are MNHNS and SASEGT. CDR3 residues: CASITTGTGIYEQYF. The CDR3 region has the DNA TGTGCCAGCATCACGACCGGGACAGGGATATACGAGCAGTACTTC.